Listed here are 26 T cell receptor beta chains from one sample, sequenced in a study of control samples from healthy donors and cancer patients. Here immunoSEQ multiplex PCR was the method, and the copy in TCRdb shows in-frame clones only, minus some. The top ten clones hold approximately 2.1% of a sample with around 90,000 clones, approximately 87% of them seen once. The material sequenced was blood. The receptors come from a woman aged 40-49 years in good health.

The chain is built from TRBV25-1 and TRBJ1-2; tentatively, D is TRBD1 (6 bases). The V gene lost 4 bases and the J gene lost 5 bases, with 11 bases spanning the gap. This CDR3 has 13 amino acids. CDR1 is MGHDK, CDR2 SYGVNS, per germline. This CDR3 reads CASSARGTYGYTF. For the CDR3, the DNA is TGTGCCAGCAGTGCCCGGGGGACATATGGCTACACCTTC.

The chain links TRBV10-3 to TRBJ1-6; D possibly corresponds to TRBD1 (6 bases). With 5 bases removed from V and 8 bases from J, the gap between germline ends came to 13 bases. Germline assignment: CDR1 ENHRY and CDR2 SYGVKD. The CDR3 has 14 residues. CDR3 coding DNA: TGTGCCATCAGTCCGGACAGATTAGATTCACCCCTCCACTTT. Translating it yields CAISPDRLDSPLHF.

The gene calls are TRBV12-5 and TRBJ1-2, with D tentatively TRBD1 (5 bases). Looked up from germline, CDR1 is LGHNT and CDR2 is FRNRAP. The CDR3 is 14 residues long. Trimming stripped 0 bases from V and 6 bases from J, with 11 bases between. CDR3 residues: CASGLVRDANGYTF. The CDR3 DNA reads TGTGCTAGTGGTTTGGTAAGGGACGCAAATGGCTACACCTTC.

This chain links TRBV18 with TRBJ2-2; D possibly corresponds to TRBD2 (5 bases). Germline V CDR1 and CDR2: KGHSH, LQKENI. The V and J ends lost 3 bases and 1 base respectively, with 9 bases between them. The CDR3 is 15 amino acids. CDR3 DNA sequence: TGTGCCAGCTCACCGAGAGGGAAGAACACCGGGGAGCTGTTTTTT. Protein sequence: CASSPRGKNTGELFF. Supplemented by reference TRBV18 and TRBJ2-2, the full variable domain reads NAGVMQNPRHLVRRRGQEARLRCSPMKGHSHVYWYRQLPEEGLKFMVYLQKENIIDESGMPKERFSAEFPKEGPSILRIQQVVRGDSAAYFCASSPRGKNTGELFFGEGSRLTVL.

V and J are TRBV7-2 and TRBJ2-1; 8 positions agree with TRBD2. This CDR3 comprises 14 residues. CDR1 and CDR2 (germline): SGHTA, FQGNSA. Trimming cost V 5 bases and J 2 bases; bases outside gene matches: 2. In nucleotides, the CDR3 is TGTGCCAGCAGCCGGGGGGGGACCTACAATGAGCAGTTCTTC. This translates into CASSRGGTYNEQFF.

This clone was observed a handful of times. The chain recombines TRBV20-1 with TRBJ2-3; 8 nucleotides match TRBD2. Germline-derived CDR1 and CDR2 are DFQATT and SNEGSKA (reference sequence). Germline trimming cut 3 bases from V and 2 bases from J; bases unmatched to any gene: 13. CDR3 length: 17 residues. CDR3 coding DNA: TGCAGTGCTAGTGGGGCGCGAGCGGGGGACCCCACAGATACGCAGTATTTT. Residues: CSASGARAGDPTDTQYF.

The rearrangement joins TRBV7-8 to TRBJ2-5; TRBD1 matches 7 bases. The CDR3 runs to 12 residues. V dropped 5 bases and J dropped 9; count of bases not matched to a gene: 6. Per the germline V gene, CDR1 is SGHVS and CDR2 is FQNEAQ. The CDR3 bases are TGTGCCAGCAGCCCCATGACAGGGTCCCAGTACTTC. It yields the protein CASSPMTGSQYF.

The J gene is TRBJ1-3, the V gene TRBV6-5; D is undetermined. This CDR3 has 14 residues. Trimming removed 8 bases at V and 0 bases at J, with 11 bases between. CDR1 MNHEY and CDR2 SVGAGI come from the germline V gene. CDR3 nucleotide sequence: TGTGCCAGCCTCGGGTTCTCCTCTGGAAACACCATATATTTT. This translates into CASLGFSSGNTIYF.

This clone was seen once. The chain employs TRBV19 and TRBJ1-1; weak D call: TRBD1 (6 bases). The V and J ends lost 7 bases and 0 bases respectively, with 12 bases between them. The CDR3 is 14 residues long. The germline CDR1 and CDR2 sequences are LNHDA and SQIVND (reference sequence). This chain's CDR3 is CASIRTGMNTEAFF. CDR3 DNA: TGTGCCAGTATCAGAACAGGGATGAACACTGAAGCTTTCTTT.

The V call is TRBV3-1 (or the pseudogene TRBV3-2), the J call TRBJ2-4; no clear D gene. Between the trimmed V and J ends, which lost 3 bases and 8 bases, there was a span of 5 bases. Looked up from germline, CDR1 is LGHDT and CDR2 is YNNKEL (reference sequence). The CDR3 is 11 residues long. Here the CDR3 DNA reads TGTGCCAGCAGCCAGTCCGACATTCAGTACTTC. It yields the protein CASSQSDIQYF.

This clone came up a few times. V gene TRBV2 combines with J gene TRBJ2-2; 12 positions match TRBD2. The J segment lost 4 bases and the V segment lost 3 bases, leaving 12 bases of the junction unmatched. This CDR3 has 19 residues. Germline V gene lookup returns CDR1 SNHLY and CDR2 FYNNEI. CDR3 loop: CASSDIGLAGGPVTGELFF. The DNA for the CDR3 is TGTGCCAGCAGTGATATTGGCCTAGCGGGGGGGCCTGTCACCGGGGAGCTGTTTTTT. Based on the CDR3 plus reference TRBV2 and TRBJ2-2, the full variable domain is EPEVTQTPSHQVTQMGQEVILRCVPISNHLYFYWYRQILGQKVEFLVSFYNNEISEKSEIFDDQFSVERPDGSNFTLKIRSTKLEDSAMYFCASSDIGLAGGPVTGELFFGEGSRLTVL.

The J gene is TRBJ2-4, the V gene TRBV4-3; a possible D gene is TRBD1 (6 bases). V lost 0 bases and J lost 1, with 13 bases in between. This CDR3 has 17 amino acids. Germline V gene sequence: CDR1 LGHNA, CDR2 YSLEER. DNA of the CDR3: TGCGCCAGCAGCCAAGATTTGACAGGTCGGGCCAAAAACATTCAGTACTTC. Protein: CASSQDLTGRAKNIQYF.

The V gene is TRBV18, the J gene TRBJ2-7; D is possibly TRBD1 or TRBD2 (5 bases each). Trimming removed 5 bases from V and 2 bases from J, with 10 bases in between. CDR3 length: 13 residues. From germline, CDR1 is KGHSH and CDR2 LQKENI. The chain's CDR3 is CASSGTEPYEQYF. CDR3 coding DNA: TGTGCCAGCTCAGGGACCGAACCCTACGAGCAGTACTTC.

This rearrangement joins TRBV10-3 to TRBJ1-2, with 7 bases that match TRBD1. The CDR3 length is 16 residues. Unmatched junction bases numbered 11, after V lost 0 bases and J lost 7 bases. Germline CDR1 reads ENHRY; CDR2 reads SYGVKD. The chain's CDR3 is CAISESSAGGAFGYTF. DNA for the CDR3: TGTGCCATCAGTGAGTCCTCGGCAGGGGGGGCTTTTGGCTACACCTTC.

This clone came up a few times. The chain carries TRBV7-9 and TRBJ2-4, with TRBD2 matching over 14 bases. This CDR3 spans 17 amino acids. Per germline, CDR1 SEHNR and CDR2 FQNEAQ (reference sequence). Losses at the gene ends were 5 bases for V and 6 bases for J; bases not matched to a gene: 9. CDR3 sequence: CASSETSGGVDGNIQYF. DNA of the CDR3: TGTGCCAGCAGCGAGACTAGCGGGGGGGTCGATGGAAACATTCAGTACTTC.

The CDR3 sequence: CASSESHGFQPQHF. In nucleotides, the CDR3 is TGTGCCAGCAGTGAATCTCACGGGTTTCAGCCCCAGCATTTT. The rearrangement links TRBV6-1 to TRBJ1-5; D gene ambiguous. This CDR3 is 14 amino acids long. Germline-derived CDR1 and CDR2 are MNHNS and SASEGT. Trimming pared 2 bases from V and 6 bases from J, leaving 11 bases between.

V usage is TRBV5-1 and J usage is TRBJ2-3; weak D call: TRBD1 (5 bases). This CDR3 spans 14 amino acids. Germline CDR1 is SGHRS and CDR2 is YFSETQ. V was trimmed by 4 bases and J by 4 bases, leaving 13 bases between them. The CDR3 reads CASSPQGRADTQYF. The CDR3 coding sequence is TGCGCCAGCAGCCCGCAGGGCCGGGCAGATACGCAGTATTTT.

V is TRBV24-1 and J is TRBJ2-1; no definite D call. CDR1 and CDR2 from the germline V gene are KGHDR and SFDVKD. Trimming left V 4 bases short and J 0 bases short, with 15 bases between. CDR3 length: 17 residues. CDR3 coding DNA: TGTGCCACCAGTGACCTCGGAACCACAAACTCCTACAATGAGCAGTTCTTC. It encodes CATSDLGTTNSYNEQFF.

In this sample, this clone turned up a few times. CDR3 protein: CASRPGQGNYGYTF. For the CDR3, the DNA is TGTGCCAGCAGGCCAGGACAGGGAAACTATGGCTACACCTTC. The chain employs TRBV6-5 and TRBJ1-2, with TRBD1 matching over 8 bases. J lost 2 bases, V lost 6 bases, and 5 bases had no gene match. The CDR3 has 14 residues. In germline, CDR1 is MNHEY, CDR2 SVGAGI.

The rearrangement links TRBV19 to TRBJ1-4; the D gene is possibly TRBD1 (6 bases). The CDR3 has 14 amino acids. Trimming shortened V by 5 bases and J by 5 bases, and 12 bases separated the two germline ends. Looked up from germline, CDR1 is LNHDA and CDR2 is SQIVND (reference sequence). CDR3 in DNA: TGTGCCAGTAGTGATGCCGGGACAAATGAAAAACTGTTTTTT. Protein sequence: CASSDAGTNEKLFF. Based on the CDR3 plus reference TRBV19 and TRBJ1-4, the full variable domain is DGGITQSPKYLFRKEGQNVTLSCEQNLNHDAMYWYRQDPGQGLRLIYYSQIVNDFQKGDIAEGYSVSREKKESFPLTVTSAQKNPTAFYLCASSDAGTNEKLFFGSGTQLSVL.

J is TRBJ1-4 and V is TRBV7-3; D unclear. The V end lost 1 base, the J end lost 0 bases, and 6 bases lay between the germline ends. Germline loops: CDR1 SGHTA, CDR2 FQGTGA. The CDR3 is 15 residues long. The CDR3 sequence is CASSLSGATNEKLFF. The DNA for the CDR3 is TGTGCCAGCAGCTTAAGCGGTGCAACTAATGAAAAACTGTTTTTT.

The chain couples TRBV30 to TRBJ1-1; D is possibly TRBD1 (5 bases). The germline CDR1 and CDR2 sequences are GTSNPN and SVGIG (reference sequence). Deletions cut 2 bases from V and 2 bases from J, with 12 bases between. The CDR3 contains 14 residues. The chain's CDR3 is CAWSLGLPNTEAFF. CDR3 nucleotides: TGTGCCTGGAGTCTGGGACTGCCCAACACTGAAGCTTTCTTT.

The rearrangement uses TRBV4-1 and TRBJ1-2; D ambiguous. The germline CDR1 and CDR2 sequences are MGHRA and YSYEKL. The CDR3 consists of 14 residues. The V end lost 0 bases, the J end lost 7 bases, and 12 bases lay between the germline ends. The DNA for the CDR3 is TGCGCCAGCAGCCAAGAATCAACCCGCTTTGGCTACACCTTC. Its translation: CASSQESTRFGYTF.

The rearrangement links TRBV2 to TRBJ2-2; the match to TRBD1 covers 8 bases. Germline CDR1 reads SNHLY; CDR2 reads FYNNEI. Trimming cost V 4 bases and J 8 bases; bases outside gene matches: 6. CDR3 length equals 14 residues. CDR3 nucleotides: TGTGCCAGCAGTGGACAGGGGAGGTCGGGGGAGCTGTTTTTT. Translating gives CASSGQGRSGELFF.

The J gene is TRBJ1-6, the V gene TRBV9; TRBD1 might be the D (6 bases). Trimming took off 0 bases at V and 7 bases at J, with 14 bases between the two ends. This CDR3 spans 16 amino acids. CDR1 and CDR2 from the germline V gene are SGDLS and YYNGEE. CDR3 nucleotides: TGTGCCAGCAGCGTAGAGATCGGACAGTCCAATTCACCCCTCCACTTT. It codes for CASSVEIGQSNSPLHF.

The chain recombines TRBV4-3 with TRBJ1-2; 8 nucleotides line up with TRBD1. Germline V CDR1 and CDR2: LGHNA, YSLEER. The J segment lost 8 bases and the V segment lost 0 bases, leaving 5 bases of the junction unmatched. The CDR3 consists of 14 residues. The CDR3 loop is CASSQESRTGGYTF. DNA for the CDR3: TGCGCCAGCAGCCAAGAGTCCCGGACAGGGGGCTACACCTTC.